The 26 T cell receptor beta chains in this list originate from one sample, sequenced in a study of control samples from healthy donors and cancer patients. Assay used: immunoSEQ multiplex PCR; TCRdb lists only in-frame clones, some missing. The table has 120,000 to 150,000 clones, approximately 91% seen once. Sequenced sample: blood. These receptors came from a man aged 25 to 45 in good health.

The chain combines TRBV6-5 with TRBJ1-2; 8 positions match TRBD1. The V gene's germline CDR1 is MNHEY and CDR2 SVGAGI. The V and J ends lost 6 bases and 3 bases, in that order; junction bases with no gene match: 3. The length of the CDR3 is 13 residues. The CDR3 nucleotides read TGTGCCAGCAGAACGGGACAGGACTATGGCTACACCTTC. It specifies CASRTGQDYGYTF.

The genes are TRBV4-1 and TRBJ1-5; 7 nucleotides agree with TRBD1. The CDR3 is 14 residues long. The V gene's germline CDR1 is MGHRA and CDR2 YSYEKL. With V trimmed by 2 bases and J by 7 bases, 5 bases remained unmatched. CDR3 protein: CASSQQGDGQPQHF. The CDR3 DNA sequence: TGCGCCAGCAGCCAACAGGGGGACGGACAGCCCCAGCATTTT.

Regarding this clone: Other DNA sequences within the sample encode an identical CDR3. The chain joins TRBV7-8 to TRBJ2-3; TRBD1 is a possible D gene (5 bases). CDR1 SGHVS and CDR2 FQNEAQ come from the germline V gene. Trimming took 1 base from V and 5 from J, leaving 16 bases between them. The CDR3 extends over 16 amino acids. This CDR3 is CASSLGPGHGRDTQYF. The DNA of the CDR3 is TGTGCCAGCAGCTTAGGTCCAGGGCACGGCAGAGATACGCAGTATTTT.

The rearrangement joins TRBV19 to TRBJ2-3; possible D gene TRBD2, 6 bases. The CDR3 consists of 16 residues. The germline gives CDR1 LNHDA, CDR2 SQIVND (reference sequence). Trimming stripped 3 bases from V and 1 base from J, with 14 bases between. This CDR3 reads CASSIAGRGRTDTQYF. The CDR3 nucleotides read TGTGCCAGTAGTATCGCCGGGCGGGGACGCACAGATACGCAGTATTTT.

This CDR3 is CASGTGTGAEEAFF. For the CDR3, the DNA is TGTGCTAGTGGTACAGGGACAGGCGCTGAAGAAGCTTTCTTT. The V and J genes are TRBV12-5 and TRBJ1-1; TRBD1 matches 8 bases. CDR3 length: 14 residues. CDR1 and CDR2 (germline): LGHNT, FRNRAP. V shed 5 bases, J shed 8 bases, and the junction held 10 bases outside the gene matches.

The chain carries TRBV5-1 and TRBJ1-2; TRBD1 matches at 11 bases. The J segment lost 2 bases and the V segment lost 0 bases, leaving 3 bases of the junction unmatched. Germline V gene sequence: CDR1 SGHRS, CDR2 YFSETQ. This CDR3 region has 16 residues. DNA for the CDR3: TGCGCCAGCAGCTTGGACGGACAGGGGGCAAACTATGGCTACACCTTC. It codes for CASSLDGQGANYGYTF.

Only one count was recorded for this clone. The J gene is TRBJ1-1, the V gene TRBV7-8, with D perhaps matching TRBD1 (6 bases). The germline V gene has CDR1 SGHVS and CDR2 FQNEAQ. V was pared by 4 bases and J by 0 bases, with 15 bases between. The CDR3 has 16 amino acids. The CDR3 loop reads CASSSDVGGMNTEAFF. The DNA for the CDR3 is TGTGCCAGCAGCTCAGATGTTGGGGGCATGAACACTGAAGCTTTCTTT.

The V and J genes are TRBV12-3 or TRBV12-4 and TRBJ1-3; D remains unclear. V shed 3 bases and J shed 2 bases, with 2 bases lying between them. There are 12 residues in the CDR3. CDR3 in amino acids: CASSFAGNTIYF. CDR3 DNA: TGTGCCAGCAGTTTTGCTGGAAACACCATATATTTT.

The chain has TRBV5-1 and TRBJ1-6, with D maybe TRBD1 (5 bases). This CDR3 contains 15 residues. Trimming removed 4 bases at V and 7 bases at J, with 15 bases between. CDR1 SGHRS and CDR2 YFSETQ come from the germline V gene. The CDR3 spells CASSPGREGNSPLHF. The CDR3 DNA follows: TGCGCCAGCAGCCCAGGGAGAGAGGGGAATTCACCCCTCCACTTT.

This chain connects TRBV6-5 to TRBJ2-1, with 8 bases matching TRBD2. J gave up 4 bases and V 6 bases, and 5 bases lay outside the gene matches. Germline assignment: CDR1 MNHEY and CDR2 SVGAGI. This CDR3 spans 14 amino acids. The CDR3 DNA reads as TGTGCCAGCAGCACCGGGAGGGTATACAATGAGCAGTTCTTC. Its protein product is CASSTGRVYNEQFF.

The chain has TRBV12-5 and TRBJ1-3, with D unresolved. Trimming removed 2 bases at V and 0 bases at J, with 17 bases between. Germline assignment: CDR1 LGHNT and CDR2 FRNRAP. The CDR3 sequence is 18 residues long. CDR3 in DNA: TGTGCTAGTGGTTTGAATTCTGGGCAGGAGAGCTCTGGAAACACCATATATTTT. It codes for CASGLNSGQESSGNTIYF.

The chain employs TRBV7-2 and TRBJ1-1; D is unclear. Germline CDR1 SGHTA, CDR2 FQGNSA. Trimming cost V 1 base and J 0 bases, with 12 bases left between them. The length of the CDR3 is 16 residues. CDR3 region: CASSLEAAEMNTEAFF. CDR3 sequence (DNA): TGTGCCAGCAGCTTAGAAGCGGCTGAGATGAACACTGAAGCTTTCTTT.

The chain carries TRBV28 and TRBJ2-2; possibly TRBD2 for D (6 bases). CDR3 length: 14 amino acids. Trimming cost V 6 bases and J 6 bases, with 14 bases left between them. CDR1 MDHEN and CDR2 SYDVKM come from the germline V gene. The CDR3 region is CASSKRVTSGELFF. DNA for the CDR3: TGTGCCAGCAGCAAGCGGGTTACCTCCGGGGAGCTGTTTTTT.

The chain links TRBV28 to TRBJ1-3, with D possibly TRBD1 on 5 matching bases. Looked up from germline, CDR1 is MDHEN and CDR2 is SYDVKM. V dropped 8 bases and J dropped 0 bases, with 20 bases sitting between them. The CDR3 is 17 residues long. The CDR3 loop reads CASGSPGGGGSGNTIYF. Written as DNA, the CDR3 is TGTGCCAGCGGATCCCCGGGTGGGGGGGGCTCTGGAAACACCATATATTTT.

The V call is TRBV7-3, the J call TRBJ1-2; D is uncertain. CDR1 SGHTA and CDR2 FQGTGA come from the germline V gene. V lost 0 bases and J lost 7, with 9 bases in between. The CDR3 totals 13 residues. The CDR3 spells CASSLTSIGGYTF. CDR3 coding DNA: TGTGCCAGCAGCTTAACTTCCATCGGTGGCTACACCTTC.

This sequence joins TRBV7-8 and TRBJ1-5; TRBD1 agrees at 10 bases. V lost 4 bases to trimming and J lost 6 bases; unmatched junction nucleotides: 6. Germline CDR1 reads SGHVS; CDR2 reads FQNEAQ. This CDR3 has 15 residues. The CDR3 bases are TGTGCCAGCAGCTACGGGACAGGGGTTAGTCAGCCCCAGCATTTT. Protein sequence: CASSYGTGVSQPQHF.

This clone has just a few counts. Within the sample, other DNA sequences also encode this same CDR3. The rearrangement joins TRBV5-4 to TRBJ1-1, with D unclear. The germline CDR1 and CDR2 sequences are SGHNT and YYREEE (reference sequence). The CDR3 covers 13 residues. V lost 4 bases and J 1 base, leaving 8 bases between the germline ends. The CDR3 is CASSVTGNTEAFF. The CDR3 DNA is TGTGCCAGCAGCGTCACGGGGAACACTGAAGCTTTCTTT. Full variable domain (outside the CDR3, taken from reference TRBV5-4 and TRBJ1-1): ETGVTQSPTHLIKTRGQQVTLRCSSQSGHNTVSWYQQALGQGPQFIFQYYREEENGRGNFPPRFSGLQFPNYSSELNVNALELDDSALYLCASSVTGNTEAFFGQGTRLTVV.

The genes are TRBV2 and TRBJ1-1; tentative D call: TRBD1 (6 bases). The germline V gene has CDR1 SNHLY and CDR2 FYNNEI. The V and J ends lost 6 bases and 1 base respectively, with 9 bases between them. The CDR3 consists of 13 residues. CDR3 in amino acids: CASSLQGNTEAFF. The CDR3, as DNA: TGTGCCAGCAGCCTACAGGGGAACACTGAAGCTTTCTTT. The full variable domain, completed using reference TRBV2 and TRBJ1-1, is EPEVTQTPSHQVTQMGQEVILRCVPISNHLYFYWYRQILGQKVEFLVSFYNNEISEKSEIFDDQFSVERPDGSNFTLKIRSTKLEDSAMYFCASSLQGNTEAFFGQGTRLTVV.

The CDR3 is CASSSGAAYEQYF. Here the CDR3 DNA reads TGTGCCAGCTCCTCGGGGGCCGCCTACGAGCAGTACTTC. The chain has TRBV7-2 and TRBJ2-7; D could derive from TRBD1 or TRBD2 (6 bases each). Trimming pared 8 bases from V and 2 bases from J, leaving 13 bases between. In germline, CDR1 is SGHTA, CDR2 FQGNSA. This CDR3 has 13 residues.

CDR3 sequence: CASTLGPTEAFF. DNA of the CDR3: TGTGCCAGCACCCTGGGTCCCACTGAAGCTTTCTTT. The chain joins TRBV7-9 to TRBJ1-1; no reliable D call. V shed 7 bases and J shed 4 bases, with 10 bases lying between them. CDR3 length: 12 residues. Germline V lookup: CDR1 SEHNR, CDR2 FQNEAQ (reference sequence).

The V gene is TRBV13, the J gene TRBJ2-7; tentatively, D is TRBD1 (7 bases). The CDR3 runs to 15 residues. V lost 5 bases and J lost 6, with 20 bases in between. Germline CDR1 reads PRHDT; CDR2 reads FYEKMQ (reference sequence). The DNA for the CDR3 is TGTGCCAGCAGCAGGGCAGGGGGGCGTGTAGGCGAGCAGTACTTC. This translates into CASSRAGGRVGEQYF.

This CDR3 is CASQGDTEAFF. CDR3 DNA sequence: TGTGCCAGCCAGGGGGACACTGAAGCTTTCTTT. V and J are TRBV12-3 or TRBV12-4 and TRBJ1-1; 7 bases are a match to TRBD1. This CDR3 spans 11 amino acids. The trim removed 8 bases at V and 3 bases at J, leaving 0 bases unmatched.

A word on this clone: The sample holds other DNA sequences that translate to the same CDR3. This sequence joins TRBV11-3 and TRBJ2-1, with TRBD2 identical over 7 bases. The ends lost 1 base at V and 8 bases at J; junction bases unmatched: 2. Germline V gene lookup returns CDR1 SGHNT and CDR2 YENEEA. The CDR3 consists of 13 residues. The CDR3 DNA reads TGTGCCAGCAGCTTAGTCCGGGGGGATGAGCAGTTCTTC. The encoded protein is CASSLVRGDEQFF.

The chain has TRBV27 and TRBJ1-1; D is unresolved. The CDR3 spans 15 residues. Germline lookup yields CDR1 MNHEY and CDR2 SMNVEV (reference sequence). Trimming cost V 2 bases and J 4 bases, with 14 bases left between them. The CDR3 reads CASSLRRGVGTEAFF. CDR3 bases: TGTGCCAGCAGTTTACGTCGCGGAGTGGGCACTGAAGCTTTCTTT.

The CDR3, as DNA: TGTGCCAGCAGTTTAGCCAGGGGGCCTGGCTACACCTTC. This sequence encodes CASSLARGPGYTF. The genes are TRBV28 and TRBJ1-2, with 8 bases identical to TRBD1. V gave up 2 bases and J gave up 7 bases; unmatched junction bases: 3. There are 13 residues in the CDR3. CDR1 and CDR2 from the germline V gene are MDHEN and SYDVKM.

CDR3 residues: CATSTDLRRASGANVLTF. CDR3 nucleotides: TGTGCCACCAGTACTGACCTACGAAGGGCCTCTGGGGCCAACGTCCTGACTTTC. This chain joins TRBV24-1 and TRBJ2-6; D is unresolved. This CDR3 region has 18 residues. CDR1 and CDR2 (germline): KGHDR, SFDVKD. V was cut by 6 bases and J by 0 bases, with 17 bases left in between.